What follows are 2 T cell receptor beta chains derived from one specimen sequenced in a study of T cell repertoires in cytomegalovirus infection. TCRdb called the reads again in MiXCR, with one record for every CDR3 protein. The sample lists more than 150,000 distinct CDR3 sequences, 17% occurring once. The source material was CD8+ T cells from PBMCs. These receptors originate from a human donor in good health (CMV status not recorded). Some clones in this sample may be carry-over from other donors' samples.

This clonotype has more than one count but fewer than ten. The V call is TRBV7-9, the J call TRBJ1-1, with D tentatively TRBD1 (6 bases). The CDR3 has 15 amino acids. Germline CDR1 is SEHNR and CDR2 is FQNEAQ (reference sequence). Trimming cost V 5 bases and J 2 bases, with 15 bases left between them. The CDR3 protein is CASSLPKGHNTEAFF. CDR3 sequence (DNA): TGTGCCAGCAGCCTTCCCAAGGGACATAACACTGAAGCTTTCTTT.

In its sample, this clonotype was seen a few times. The chain uses TRBV6-1 and TRBJ2-7, with 12 positions matching TRBD1. The length of the CDR3 is 16 residues. Germline loops: CDR1 MNHNS, CDR2 SASEGT. Germline trimming cut 3 bases from V and 7 bases from J; bases unmatched to any gene: 10. This CDR3 is CASSDNLGQGAGEQYF. Written as DNA, the CDR3 is TGTGCCAGCAGTGACAACTTGGGACAGGGGGCCGGTGAGCAGTACTTC.